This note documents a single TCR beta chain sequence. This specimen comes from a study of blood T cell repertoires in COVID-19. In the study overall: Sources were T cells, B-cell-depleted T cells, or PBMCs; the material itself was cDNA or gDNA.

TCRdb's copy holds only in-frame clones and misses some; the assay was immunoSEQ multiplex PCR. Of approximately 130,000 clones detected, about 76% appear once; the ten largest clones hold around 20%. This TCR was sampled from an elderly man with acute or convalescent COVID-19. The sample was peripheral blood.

CDR3 nucleotides: TGCGCCAGCAGCCCTGGCGGGGGGGGGTCCTACAATGAGCAGTTCTTC. Residues: CASSPGGGGSYNEQFF. The V and J genes are TRBV5-1 and TRBJ2-1; 9 nucleotides match TRBD2. Trimming at V came to 4 bases and at J to 1 base, leaving 6 bases not matched to a gene. Looked up from germline, CDR1 is SGHRS and CDR2 is YFSETQ. CDR3 length: 16 residues.